This TCR beta chain was documented in a study of long-term antiretroviral therapy in people with HIV. HIV-positive participants were all treated in the United States. A v3.0 immunoSEQ assay was performed at survey level. The repertoire was sequenced with immunoSEQ multiplex PCR; TCRdb's copy has only in-frame clones and lacks some. The repertoire has approximately 35,000 clones, around 94% of them found once; the top ten carry about 3.7%. Germline V gene data show CDR1 as SGHRS and CDR2 as YFSETQ. V lost 4 bases to trimming and J lost 3 bases, with 13 bases between them. The CDR3 is 14 residues long. This clone showed up just once.

The chain carries TRBV5-1 and TRBJ1-1; D possibly corresponds to TRBD1 (5 bases). The sequence was collected from a woman between 45 and 65 years old with HIV. The source was unsorted PBMCs, collected 5 to 5.5 years after starting antiretroviral therapy. This CDR3 is CASSRSDTYTEAFF. CDR3 sequence (DNA): TGCGCCAGCAGCCGATCGGACACCTACACTGAAGCTTTCTTT.